This T cell receptor beta chain emerged from a study of blood T cells in healthy people across ages. A sample-barcoded 5' primer and a J-beta primer mix were used in a second PCR of roughly 7 to 12 cycles. Every molecule of cDNA carried a tag from a template-switch adaptor with 12 random nucleotides. Using its own MiXCR run on the 5' RACE reads, TCRdb lists one record per CDR3 protein. The table lists 800,000 to 950,000 distinct CDR3 sequences, 48% of them singletons. Study-level results: There was no known CMV status for donors, so expanded clonotype changes were possibly confounded.

This clonotype was seen only once. Its antigen is still unknown. Germline CDR1 reads MNHEY; CDR2 reads SVGEGT. The CDR3 consists of 16 residues. V trimming: 2 bases; J trimming: 2 bases; junction bases outside the gene matches: 4. This sequence originates from a man aged 25-45 years in good health. V usage is TRBV6-2 or TRBV6-3 and J usage is TRBJ2-5; TRBD2 matches at 11 bases. Sequencing was performed on blood. CDR3 sequence reads: CASSYRGTSGQETQYF. As DNA, the CDR3 is TGTGCCAGCAGTTACCGCGGGACTAGCGGACAAGAGACCCAGTACTTC.